This entry features one T cell receptor beta chain sequence. What it recognizes is unknown. The data belong to a study of molecular identifiers for immune sequencing clone quantification. Across the whole study: Naive CD8 RNA (roughly 20,000 or 100,000 cells) was divided into five aliquots, with four sequenced. Findings and caveats of the study: Reportedly, one cell's Jurkat TCR RNA was detected within 1,200,000 naive CD8 cells.

In preparing bulk TCR libraries, previously described methods and listed TCR primers were used. A single record per CDR3 protein comes from TCRdb applying MiXCR to the PCR reads. The repertoire holds about 510,000 distinct CDR3 sequences, with roughly 25% as singletons. This receptor was obtained from a human donor in good health. Some libraries in this study had Jurkat cell RNA spiked in. Input material: naive CD8+ T cells from blood, with Jurkat cell RNA spiked in. The subset was: FACS-sorted CD8+CD4-CCR7+CD45RA+ naive T cells.

The CDR3 coding sequence is TGTGCCAGCATCGGACGAGGGTGGGGAGACCGGGAGCTGTTTTTT. It codes for CASIGRGWGDRELFF. V and J are TRBV6-2 or TRBV6-3 and TRBJ2-2; possibly TRBD2 for D (5 bases). The CDR3 spans 15 residues. The germline V gene has CDR1 MNHEY and CDR2 SVGEGT. Trimming stripped 7 bases from V and 9 bases from J, with 21 bases between.